This TCR beta chain originates from a study of cytomegalovirus exposure and HLA in healthy donors. Participants comprised healthy donors of bone marrow. Donors were ostensibly healthy at sampling, although undocumented immune exposures were probable. PCR primers comprised 60 Vbeta and 13 Jbeta primers. TCRdb keeps only in-frame clones here, not all; method: immunoSEQ multiplex PCR. This sample has some 200,000 clones; roughly 89% occur once, and the top ten carry around 1%. The CDR3 covers 14 residues. Germline V gene lookup returns CDR1 KGHSY and CDR2 FQNENV. The trim removed 4 bases at V and 2 bases at J, leaving 2 bases unmatched. General study results and limits: TCR beta sequences reportedly predicted most subjects' HLA-A and HLA-B alleles accurately.

For this clone: As yet, its antigen is unknown.

V and J are TRBV16 and TRBJ2-7; 10 nucleotides match TRBD1. This TCR was recovered from a woman aged 18-35 years in good health and CMV-seronegative. The sample taken for sequencing was PBMCs. This chain's CDR3 is CASSPTGGPYEQYF. The CDR3 region has the DNA TGTGCCAGCAGCCCGACAGGGGGCCCCTACGAGCAGTACTTC. The full variable domain, with the rest looked up from reference TRBV16 and TRBJ2-7, is GEEVAQTPKHLVRGEGQKAKLYCAPIKGHSYVFWYQQVLKNEFKFLISFQNENVFDETGMPKERFSAKCLPNSPCSLEIQATKLEDSAVYFCASSPTGGPYEQYFGPGTRLTVT.